This TCR beta chain was identified during a study of identical twins (dated by TCRdb to 2016 to 2018). Background on the whole study: TCR alpha and beta repertoires from monozygotic twins, unrelated adults of various ages and cord blood were deep-sequenced to test whether fetal clonotypes persist. To rule out contamination, replicate twin experiments were performed at different times with different library preparation protocols.

The library was built by means of 5' RACE. Sequencing used an Illumina HiSeq 2000. A universal primer binding site was added through template switching, and the final cDNA carried a unique molecular identifier so that TCR cDNA molecules could be counted accurately. Specific primers in the conserved constant-segment region were used to synthesize first-strand cDNA for TCR alpha and beta chains. To control for contamination, every cDNA library was double barcoded, receiving both a SMART-Mk sample barcode and Illumina barcodes. Two successive PCR steps introduced TruSeq adapter sequences along with Illumina sample barcodes. TCR alpha and beta cDNA libraries were sequenced on the Illumina HiSeq platform with custom primers. From the authors' description of their analysis: Raw reads were processed with MiGEC to extract unique molecular identifiers, and MiXCR was used to determine CDR3 positions. Recombination models were inferred per individual with the repgenHMM and IGoR tools using an EM algorithm. The analysis of shared clonotypes was done with the tcR package in R, with sharing normalized by the product of cloneset sizes. To study raw recombination free of thymic and clonal selection effects, out-of-frame nonproductive sequences were analyzed. TCRdb itself trimmed the public reads at Q25 with fastp, ran MiXCR and retained productive beta chains. Each entry is one CDR3 protein sequence, shown with its most common DNA and genes. The V and J calls here are based on TCRdb, not the publication. The sample contains 450,000 to 500,000 distinct CDR3 sequences, roughly an eighth of them found a single time. Of the sample, approximately 1% falls within the top ten clones.

Every donor in the study was a healthy Caucasian. Three pairs of female monozygotic twins, all aged about 18 to 29 years, made up the twin cohort. Positive isolation kits from Invitrogen were used to isolate CD4+ and CD8+ T cell populations. What the work shows at the level of the full study, not this receptor alone: Because the same donors could not be followed over many years, the conclusions relied on cross-sectional statistical analysis. Compared with coincidental sharing between unrelated individuals, an excess of low generation-probability sequences was observed among out-of-frame TCR alpha sequences shared between twins. Zero-insertion analyses could be partly confounded by invariant T cells such as MAIT and iNKT, though diverse VJ usage argued against such confounding for most clonotypes. Fewer insertions were carried by abundant cord blood beta clonotypes, a similar but weaker trend appeared in young adult naive repertoires, and no such trend appeared in memory repertoires. In monozygotic twins, out-of-frame TCR alpha sharing was systematically underestimated by recombination models, although the models agreed with sharing between unrelated individuals. The excess sharing between twins in beta out-of-frame sequences was weaker because fewer shared sequences reduced the signal-to-noise ratio.

A few counts support this clonotype. The target of this receptor is not known. Per-nucleotide qualities are absent, and no much larger clonotype sits a single base away. CDR1 and CDR2 are drawn from the germline V gene (reference sequence): DFQATT, SNEGSKA. V loses 0 bases at its end and J loses 9 bases; junction bases beyond the gene matches: 6. From its cysteine to its phenylalanine, the CDR3 spans 15 amino acids. The kept DNA is CDR3 alone, 45 bases in frame from the first base. These data were also reused for a study on yellow fever vaccine responses in identical twins. As the second publication notes: According to the authors, in identical twins the way T cells responded to vaccination appeared partly convergent and partly personalized. In the study, vaccine-responding T cell clones were precisely tracked in identical twins.

Material for sequencing was CD4+ T cells sorted from blood. The V and J segments used are TRBV20-1 and TRBJ2-1, and 12 junctional nucleotides match TRBD2. The clonotype comes from a young woman in good health. The CDR3 in this case is CSARDLGTSGFEQFF. At the DNA level, the sequence is TGCAGTGCTAGAGATCTGGGGACTAGCGGGTTTGAGCAGTTCTTC.